This paragraph covers one T cell receptor beta chain sequence. Its antigen remains unidentified. Nothing much larger sits one base from this clone, and base qualities are not available. The data stem from a study of blood T cell repertoires in COVID-19 (dated by TCRdb to the early 2020s). With respect to the entire study: The collaborator samples originated in the United States, Italy and Spain and spanned the acute and convalescent phases of COVID-19. The prospective study material was composed of cDNA or gDNA derived from T cells, B-cell-depleted T cells, or PBMCs. The dataset comprised deeply sampled blood TCRbeta repertoires from subjects exposed to, actively infected with, or recovered from COVID-19. The repertoires were released in a freely available public database intended as a resource for research on the immune response to SARS-CoV-2. Samples came from the ongoing ImmuneRACE study (first 160 participants) plus 1,254 subjects from 6 global collaborators. The sample metadata nearly always contained a de-identified subject ID, COVID-19 status, age in years and sex. HLA class I and class II types, where available, came from metadata supplied by the sample provider rather than from assay-based typing. General findings and caveats noted by the study authors: Clinical and demographic metadata were provided uncurated, with the amount varying by source and participant.

Reading from cysteine to phenylalanine, the CDR3 counts 13 amino acids. Of the read, only the CDR3 DNA is kept; its 39 bases are in frame from base 1. Based on the germline V gene, the CDR1 and CDR2 sequences are MNHEY and SVGEGT. The trim is 2 bases for V and 5 bases for J, with a gap of 10 bases between the germline ends. Participants in the prospective study were enrolled through a virtual design, were aged about 18 to 100 years, and lived in 24 United States geographic areas. Cohort assignment in the prospective study relied on participant-reported clinical history from a screening survey and a study questionnaire. ImmuneRACE Cohort 3 recovered participants were defined by two consecutive negative NP/OP PCR tests, healthcare professional clearance, or symptom resolution. Mobile phlebotomists in the prospective study collected whole blood, serum and a nasopharyngeal or oropharyngeal swab from every participant. Prospective study participants could optionally give additional blood draws and questionnaires over an approximately 2-month period. Prospective study blood samples were shipped either frozen or at room temperature before DNA extraction.

The immunoSEQ Assay, a bias-controlled multiplex PCR, was used to amplify TCRbeta CDR3 regions from genomic DNA. As for the original processing: The number of nucleated cells in each sample was estimated from the amplification of reference gene primers within the assay. To quantify the absolute abundance of each unique TCRbeta CDR3 rearrangement, sequence reads were collapsed and filtered. For each sample, productive Simpson clonality was calculated by taking the square root of Simpson's diversity index across productive rearrangements. Here the immuneACCESS table is served through TCRdb, limited to in-frame sequences with V and J called. Missing clones are a known gap in these copies; in checked studies unresolved V genes cover under half, and the rest lacks a known reason. V and J calls plus clone size are reproduced from that table; the DNA served to infer D and trimming. For this sample the table gives around 280,000 clones, of which about 89% were detected only once. Jointly, the top ten make up 1.7% of the sample.

The source of this sequence is a woman between 40 and 50 years old who had recovered from COVID-19. Sequencing was done on a sample of PBMCs or T cells enriched from blood (not recorded which). Here the chain combines TRBV6-2 or TRBV6-3 and TRBJ2-7, with no confidently assigned D gene. The CDR3 reads as follows: CASSYPNPNEQYF. The nucleotides read TGTGCCAGCAGTTACCCGAACCCTAACGAGCAGTACTTC.